Listed below are T cell receptor beta chains from one sample, sequenced in a study of blood T cells in healthy people across ages. TCRdb used MiXCR to reprocess the 5' RACE reads, holding one entry per CDR3 protein. This table holds about 1.6 million distinct CDR3 sequences, approximately 32% found once. The sequenced sample consisted of blood. The source is a woman in her 30s in good health. Both conserved end residues are part of each CDR3. D genes are given only for firm matches. Clone size is given for some rows only: seen once, a few or many times, or a class if the clone is expanded.

d_gene: TRBD2; abundance: many; v_gene: TRBV5-4; j_gene: TRBJ2-1; CDR3nt: TGTGCCAGCAGCACTATAGCGGGACGCTACAATGAGCAGTTCTTC; CDR3aa: CASSTIAGRYNEQFF
d_gene: TRBD1; abundance: -; v_gene: TRBV30; j_gene: TRBJ2-3; CDR3nt: TGTGCCTGGAGTGTACTACAGGGGGCCGCAGATACGCAGTATTTT; CDR3aa: CAWSVLQGAADTQYF
d_gene: TRBD1; abundance: -; v_gene: TRBV20-1; j_gene: TRBJ2-7; CDR3nt: TGCAGTGCTAAACCGGGACAGGGGTTGATCTACGAGCAGTACTTC; CDR3aa: CSAKPGQGLIYEQYF
d_gene: TRBD1; abundance: -; v_gene: TRBV28; j_gene: TRBJ2-2; CDR3nt: TGTGCCAGCAGACAACAGGGGGCTCGGGAGCTGTTTTTT; CDR3aa: CASRQQGARELFF
d_gene: TRBD2; abundance: few; v_gene: TRBV20-1; j_gene: TRBJ2-3; CDR3nt: TGCAGTGCTCCCCGTCCGGCTAGCGGGGCCGATACGCAGTATTTT; CDR3aa: CSAPRPASGADTQYF
d_gene: TRBD2; abundance: -; v_gene: TRBV7-2; j_gene: TRBJ2-5; CDR3nt: TGTGCCAGCACCCAAGGGACTAGCGGGGGGGCGGGGACCCAGTACTTC; CDR3aa: CASTQGTSGGAGTQYF
d_gene: -; abundance: -; v_gene: TRBV5-1; j_gene: TRBJ1-1; CDR3nt: TGCGCCAGCAAGGCCCGCGGTCCGGGGGAAGCTTTCTTT; CDR3aa: CASKARGPGEAFF
d_gene: -; abundance: few; v_gene: TRBV4-1; j_gene: TRBJ1-1; CDR3nt: TGCGCCAGCAGCCAAGCCTTCGGGAGGGAAAAGGGGGTGAACACTGAAGCTTTCTTT; CDR3aa: CASSQAFGREKGVNTEAFF
d_gene: -; abundance: few; v_gene: TRBV27; j_gene: TRBJ2-7; CDR3nt: TGTGCCAGCAGCCAACCTACGCTTGGGCAGGGTACCTACGAGCAGTACTTC; CDR3aa: CASSQPTLGQGTYEQYF
d_gene: -; abundance: -; v_gene: TRBV20-1; j_gene: TRBJ2-1; CDR3nt: TGCAGTGCTAGAGACCGGGCCCAACCGACCAAAGAGCAGTTCTTC; CDR3aa: CSARDRAQPTKEQFF
d_gene: -; abundance: -; v_gene: TRBV28; j_gene: TRBJ2-7; CDR3nt: TGTGCCAGCTTAGGGACGCTCTCCTACGAGCAGTACTTC; CDR3aa: CASLGTLSYEQYF
d_gene: TRBD2; abundance: few; v_gene: TRBV20-1; j_gene: TRBJ2-1; CDR3nt: TGCAGTGCTATAAACCAAGCGGGGCCCACCTACAATGAGCAGTTCTTC; CDR3aa: CSAINQAGPTYNEQFF
d_gene: -; abundance: -; v_gene: TRBV28; j_gene: TRBJ2-3; CDR3nt: TGTGCCAGCAGCGCCCAGGGAACTAGCACAGATACGCAGTATTTT; CDR3aa: CASSAQGTSTDTQYF
d_gene: TRBD2; abundance: -; v_gene: TRBV7-3; j_gene: TRBJ2-2; CDR3nt: TGTGCCAGCAAAGCGGGACGGAACACCGGGGAGCTGTTTTTT; CDR3aa: CASKAGRNTGELFF
d_gene: TRBD2; abundance: -; v_gene: TRBV15; j_gene: TRBJ2-7; CDR3nt: TGTGCCACCAGCAGAGAAGTTAGCGGGATTTACGAGCAGTACTTC; CDR3aa: CATSREVSGIYEQYF
d_gene: -; abundance: many; v_gene: TRBV7-9; j_gene: TRBJ2-1; CDR3nt: TGTGCCAGCAGCTTAGAAGGGTCCAAGGGGAATGAGCAGTTCTTC; CDR3aa: CASSLEGSKGNEQFF
d_gene: -; abundance: few; v_gene: TRBV20-1; j_gene: TRBJ1-2; CDR3nt: TGCAGTGCTGGCCAAGGTCGGGAGTCGGATGGCTACACCTTC; CDR3aa: CSAGQGRESDGYTF
d_gene: TRBD1; abundance: -; v_gene: TRBV15; j_gene: TRBJ2-7; CDR3nt: TGTGCCACCAGCGCGGACAGGTCTCGCTACGAGCAGTACTTC; CDR3aa: CATSADRSRYEQYF
d_gene: TRBD1; abundance: -; v_gene: TRBV4-1; j_gene: TRBJ1-2; CDR3nt: TGCGCCAGCAGCCAAGATTCGGGACAGGGGTATGGCTACACCTTC; CDR3aa: CASSQDSGQGYGYTF
d_gene: -; abundance: few; v_gene: TRBV5-1; j_gene: TRBJ2-1; CDR3nt: TGCGCCAGCAGCTTGGCCAGGGGCCGCTACAATGAGCAGTTCTTC; CDR3aa: CASSLARGRYNEQFF
d_gene: -; abundance: few; v_gene: TRBV27; j_gene: TRBJ2-7; CDR3nt: TGTGCCAGCAGTTCTATGGGACCCACCGGCGAGCAGTACTTC; CDR3aa: CASSSMGPTGEQYF
d_gene: -; abundance: -; v_gene: TRBV27; j_gene: TRBJ1-2; CDR3nt: TGTGCCAGCAGTTTATCGGAGGGCGCACACCCACGTGGCTACACCTTC; CDR3aa: CASSLSEGAHPRGYTF
d_gene: -; abundance: few; v_gene: TRBV27; j_gene: TRBJ2-7; CDR3nt: TGTGCCAGCACAGGTTCAGGGGCCTACGAGCAGTACTTC; CDR3aa: CASTGSGAYEQYF
d_gene: -; abundance: many; v_gene: TRBV29-1; j_gene: TRBJ2-7; CDR3nt: TGCAGCGCCGGGCCAGGCACCTACGAGCAGTACTTC; CDR3aa: CSAGPGTYEQYF
d_gene: -; abundance: -; v_gene: TRBV7-9; j_gene: TRBJ2-1; CDR3nt: TGTGCCAGCAGCTTAAAAGGGGCCAATGAGCAGTTCTTC; CDR3aa: CASSLKGANEQFF
d_gene: -; abundance: few; v_gene: TRBV7-9; j_gene: TRBJ2-6; CDR3nt: TGTGCCAGCAGCGAGGGTTACAGGGCCTCTGGGGCCAACGTCCTGACTTTC; CDR3aa: CASSEGYRASGANVLTF
d_gene: TRBD2; abundance: -; v_gene: TRBV20-1; j_gene: TRBJ2-1; CDR3nt: TGCAGTGCTAAATATAGCGGGGGAAAATACAATGAGCAGTTCTTC; CDR3aa: CSAKYSGGKYNEQFF
d_gene: -; abundance: once; v_gene: TRBV6-1; j_gene: TRBJ1-3; CDR3nt: TGTGCCAGCAGTGAAGCGGGCACTGGAAACACCATATATTTT; CDR3aa: CASSEAGTGNTIYF
d_gene: -; abundance: -; v_gene: TRBV5-1; j_gene: TRBJ1-1; CDR3nt: TGCGCCAGCAGCACACAATTACAGGGACCGAACACTGAAGCTTTCTTT; CDR3aa: CASSTQLQGPNTEAFF
d_gene: TRBD2; abundance: few; v_gene: TRBV9; j_gene: TRBJ2-3; CDR3nt: TGTGCCAGCAGCGCTCCTTTACTAGCGGGGGGGGATACGCAGTATTTT; CDR3aa: CASSAPLLAGGDTQYF
d_gene: -; abundance: -; v_gene: TRBV6-6; j_gene: TRBJ2-7; CDR3nt: TGTGCCAGCAGTTACGGGCCATACGGGCAGTACTTC; CDR3aa: CASSYGPYGQYF
d_gene: -; abundance: -; v_gene: TRBV29-1; j_gene: TRBJ2-3; CDR3nt: TGCAGCGTTGAGGGGGTGGAAGGTAGTACGCAGTATTTT; CDR3aa: CSVEGVEGSTQYF
d_gene: -; abundance: few; v_gene: TRBV6-1; j_gene: TRBJ1-6; CDR3nt: TGTGCCAGCAGTGAAACCAGATTTGGAATCTCCTATAATTCACCCCTCCACTTT; CDR3aa: CASSETRFGISYNSPLHF
d_gene: -; abundance: few; v_gene: TRBV27; j_gene: TRBJ2-7; CDR3nt: TGTGCCAGCTTCTACGCACCGGGAGTGGGCGAGCAGTACTTC; CDR3aa: CASFYAPGVGEQYF
d_gene: TRBD1; abundance: once; v_gene: TRBV10-2; j_gene: TRBJ1-5; CDR3nt: TGCGCCAGCAGTGGGGACAGGTCGGGGGGAAAAAATCAGCCCCAGCATTTT; CDR3aa: CASSGDRSGGKNQPQHF
d_gene: -; abundance: -; v_gene: TRBV14; j_gene: TRBJ2-3; CDR3nt: TGTGCCAGCAGCCAAGAAAGGGATATTACAGATACGCAGTATTTT; CDR3aa: CASSQERDITDTQYF
d_gene: TRBD2; abundance: -; v_gene: TRBV12-3/TRBV12-4; j_gene: TRBJ2-1; CDR3nt: TGTGCCAGCAGCCCTAGCGGACTTTACAATGAGCAGTTCTTC; CDR3aa: CASSPSGLYNEQFF
d_gene: -; abundance: -; v_gene: TRBV18; j_gene: TRBJ2-1; CDR3nt: TGTGCCAGCTCACCTCGGGGGGACACGGGAAATGAGCAGTTCTTC; CDR3aa: CASSPRGDTGNEQFF
d_gene: -; abundance: -; v_gene: TRBV7-6; j_gene: TRBJ2-3; CDR3nt: TGTGCCAGTGATGGGGCGCTCTTGTTCACAGATACGCAGTATTTT; CDR3aa: CASDGALLFTDTQYF
d_gene: TRBD1; abundance: few; v_gene: TRBV4-1; j_gene: TRBJ1-2; CDR3nt: TGCGCCAGCAGCCCGGCAGGGGGATTGCATGGCTACACCTTC; CDR3aa: CASSPAGGLHGYTF
d_gene: -; abundance: -; v_gene: TRBV28; j_gene: TRBJ2-1; CDR3nt: TGTGCCAGCAGTTTATCAAGGGCCGGTGAAAAGTTCTTC; CDR3aa: CASSLSRAGEKFF
d_gene: TRBD1; abundance: -; v_gene: TRBV6-5; j_gene: TRBJ1-1; CDR3nt: TGTGCCAGCAGTTTGGACAGGGGGCAAATGAACACTGAAGCTTTCTTT; CDR3aa: CASSLDRGQMNTEAFF
d_gene: TRBD1; abundance: -; v_gene: TRBV18; j_gene: TRBJ1-1; CDR3nt: TGTGCCAGCTCACCTACCTCGACAGGGACGTCAACTGAAGCTTTCTTT; CDR3aa: CASSPTSTGTSTEAFF
d_gene: -; abundance: -; v_gene: TRBV28; j_gene: TRBJ2-7; CDR3nt: TGTGCCAGCAGGCTAAATGGAGAATACGAGCAGTACTTC; CDR3aa: CASRLNGEYEQYF
d_gene: TRBD2; abundance: -; v_gene: TRBV28; j_gene: TRBJ2-5; CDR3nt: TGTGCCAGCAGTCCCCGGGTAGCGGGAGAAGAGACCCAGTACTTC; CDR3aa: CASSPRVAGEETQYF
d_gene: -; abundance: few; v_gene: TRBV7-9; j_gene: TRBJ1-6; CDR3nt: TGTGCCAGCAGCTTAGAGACACGCTATAATTCACCCCTCCACTTT; CDR3aa: CASSLETRYNSPLHF
d_gene: -; abundance: few; v_gene: TRBV5-5; j_gene: TRBJ2-1; CDR3nt: TGTGCCAGCAGCACCGCGGGACCCCCCTACAATGAGCAGTTCTTC; CDR3aa: CASSTAGPPYNEQFF
d_gene: -; abundance: -; v_gene: TRBV20-1; j_gene: TRBJ2-1; CDR3nt: TGCAGTGCTCGCGTTTTGGGAGTTAACTCCTACAATGAGCAGTTCTTC; CDR3aa: CSARVLGVNSYNEQFF
d_gene: -; abundance: -; v_gene: TRBV5-1; j_gene: TRBJ1-1; CDR3nt: TGCGCCAGCAGCACCGACGGCACTGAAGCTTTCTTT; CDR3aa: CASSTDGTEAFF
d_gene: -; abundance: -; v_gene: TRBV9; j_gene: TRBJ2-7; CDR3nt: TGTGCCAGCAGCGTAGCTGCGGGCCTCGCCTACGAGCAGCACTTC; CDR3aa: CASSVAAGLAYEQHF
d_gene: -; abundance: few; v_gene: TRBV10-3; j_gene: TRBJ2-7; CDR3nt: TGTGCCGCCCACGGGATCGACTACGAGCAGTACTTC; CDR3aa: CAAHGIDYEQYF
d_gene: -; abundance: -; v_gene: TRBV28; j_gene: TRBJ2-7; CDR3nt: TGTGCCACCGATGAACGGAGCCCCACCTACGAGCAGTACTTC; CDR3aa: CATDERSPTYEQYF
d_gene: -; abundance: -; v_gene: TRBV27; j_gene: TRBJ2-3; CDR3nt: TGTGCCAGCAGTATCACTGGGGGCACAGATACGCAGTATTTT; CDR3aa: CASSITGGTDTQYF
d_gene: TRBD1; abundance: few; v_gene: TRBV28; j_gene: TRBJ2-1; CDR3nt: TGTGCCAGCAGTTTAAGGTCCCGAACCGGGACAGGCTATGAGCAGTTCTTC; CDR3aa: CASSLRSRTGTGYEQFF
d_gene: -; abundance: many; v_gene: TRBV3-1; j_gene: TRBJ1-1; CDR3nt: TGTGCCAGCAGCCAATTGAACACTGAAGCTTTCTTT; CDR3aa: CASSQLNTEAFF
d_gene: TRBD2; abundance: -; v_gene: TRBV3-1; j_gene: TRBJ2-7; CDR3nt: TGTGCCAGCAGCTCTAGCGGGAGAGGGTCCTACGAGCAGTACTTC; CDR3aa: CASSSSGRGSYEQYF
d_gene: TRBD2; abundance: -; v_gene: TRBV3-1; j_gene: TRBJ2-1; CDR3nt: TGTGCCAGCAGCCCCTCACTAGCGGGAGTCAATGAGCAGTTCTTC; CDR3aa: CASSPSLAGVNEQFF
d_gene: -; abundance: -; v_gene: TRBV5-1; j_gene: TRBJ1-2; CDR3nt: TGCGCCAGCAGCCCAAATTATGGGGGGGTTAACTATGGCTACACCTTC; CDR3aa: CASSPNYGGVNYGYTF
d_gene: TRBD1; abundance: -; v_gene: TRBV5-8; j_gene: TRBJ2-5; CDR3nt: TGTGCCAGCAGGGAGAGCAGGGGGCTCCGGCAAGAGACCCAGTACTTC; CDR3aa: CASRESRGLRQETQYF